The rows below give T cell receptor beta chains drawn from one sample of a study of CD8 T cells in ankylosing spondylitis. MiXCR, run by TCRdb on the 5' RACE reads, gives a single entry per CDR3 protein. The top ten clones hold roughly a third of a sample with 100,000 to 150,000 distinct CDR3 sequences, roughly 17% of them seen once. Source material: blood, either unsorted or a sorted T cell fraction (not recorded which). Source of these receptors: a male donor with ankylosing spondylitis. CDR3s include the opening cysteine and the closing phenylalanine or tryptophan. A D gene is named only where the DNA matches it firmly. The size entry is marked missing in some rows and otherwise reads once, few, many or a size class.

clone size	V gene	D gene	J gene	CDR3 DNA	CDR3 protein
.	TRBV6-5	.	TRBJ1-6	TGTGCCAGCAGTTACGCCAAGCTTCGGGCACCCCTCCACTTT	CASSYAKLRAPLHF
many	TRBV7-2	.	TRBJ2-7	TGTGCCAGCAGCTTAGCTCTCTCCTACGAGCAGTACTTC	CASSLALSYEQYF
.	TRBV6-5	TRBD1	TRBJ2-7	TGTGCCAGCAGTTACTCTGCCGGGACAGGGGTCTACGAGCAGTACTTC	CASSYSAGTGVYEQYF
.	TRBV2	TRBD1	TRBJ2-2	TGTGCCAGCAGGGGACAGGGTTACACCGGGGAGCTGTTTTTT	CASRGQGYTGELFF
few	TRBV7-2	.	TRBJ1-1	TGTGCCAGCAGCTTGGGCGCGACATGGCCTGACACTGAAGTTTTCTTT	CASSLGATWPDTEVFF
.	TRBV6-2/TRBV6-3	TRBD2	TRBJ2-1	TGTGCCAGCGAGGGGACTAGCGGGAGTAATGAGCAGTTCTTC	CASEGTSGSNEQFF
.	TRBV12-3/TRBV12-4	.	TRBJ2-7	TGTGCCAGCAGCAAAAGAAGCTACGAGCAGTACTTC	CASSKRSYEQYF
many	TRBV20-1	TRBD2	TRBJ2-3	TGCAGTGCTAGAGATTCCCTCATACTAGCGGGAGGGCTAGTAGGTACGCAGTATTTT	CSARDSLILAGGLVGTQYF
few	TRBV3-1	.	TRBJ1-1	TGTGCCAGCAGCCCGGGTTGGGACACTGAAGCTTTCTTT	CASSPGWDTEAFF
.	TRBV20-1	.	TRBJ2-6	TGCAGTGCTAGACCCGGCTCTGGGGCCAACGTCCTGACTTTC	CSARPGSGANVLTF
many	TRBV6-1	.	TRBJ2-2	TGTGCCAGCACCCCTTCCCAGTCGTTCACCGGGGAGCTGTTTTTT	CASTPSQSFTGELFF
.	TRBV5-1	.	TRBJ2-7	TGCGCCAGCACCGTCACAGGTCCCAGCTCCTACGAGCAGTACTTC	CASTVTGPSSYEQYF
.	TRBV7-3	.	TRBJ2-7	TGTGCCAGCAGCCCTGGACCGGCCTACGAGCAGTACTTC	CASSPGPAYEQYF
few	TRBV7-6	TRBD2	TRBJ2-3	TGTGCCAGCAGCCCGAGGACTAGCGGGAGTGCAGATACGCAGTATTTT	CASSPRTSGSADTQYF
.	TRBV27	.	TRBJ2-1	TGTGCCAGCAGGAGAGGGCAATACAATGAGCAGTTCTTC	CASRRGQYNEQFF
.	TRBV12-3/TRBV12-4	.	TRBJ2-2	TGTGCCAGCAGTTTACGTATGGGAGCCGGGGAGCTGTTTTTT	CASSLRMGAGELFF
few	TRBV9	TRBD2	TRBJ2-1	TGTGCCAGCAGCGAGCACGGGACTAGCGGGTACAATGAGCAGTTCTTC	CASSEHGTSGYNEQFF